The rows below give T cell receptor beta chains drawn from one sample of a study of blood T cell repertoires in COVID-19. The assay was immunoSEQ multiplex PCR, and TCRdb's table has in-frame clones only and misses some. Counted here are over 60,000 clones, over 85% occurring once; the ten biggest clones make up roughly 1.2%. The sequencing input was peripheral blood. The receptors stem from a man in his 60s with acute or convalescent COVID-19. Each CDR3 is given with its conserved first and last residue. The order of the fields is clone size, CDR3 length, J gene, D gene, V gene, CDR3 DNA, CDR3 protein. The D gene is left open where the match is weak. Only part of the rows carry a size: once, few, many, or a class if the clone is expanded.

once 15 TRBJ2-7 . TRBV7-2 TGTGCCAGCAGCCTAAGTCGGGGGAACTCCTACGAGCAGTACTTC CASSLSRGNSYEQYF
. 11 TRBJ1-3 . TRBV6-6 TGTGCCAGCAGTTACGCGGGCACCATATATTTT CASSYAGTIYF
few 13 TRBJ2-2 . TRBV10-2 TGCGCCAGCAGCCGCGGGGACACCGGGGAGCTGTTTTTT CASSRGDTGELFF
. 15 TRBJ2-1 TRBD2 TRBV7-2 TGTGCCAGCAGCTCCGGACTAGCGGGGGGCAATGAGCAGTTCTTC CASSSGLAGGNEQFF
. 15 TRBJ1-5 TRBD1 TRBV29-1 TGCAGCGTTGAAGTACAGGGGGGAGGCAATCAGCCCCAGCATTTT CSVEVQGGGNQPQHF
. 13 TRBJ2-1 . TRBV4-1 TGCGCCAGCAGCCAAGCTACTACCAGAGAACAGTTCTTC CASSQATTREQFF
. 14 TRBJ2-5 TRBD2 TRBV6-6 TGTGCCATCCGACTAGCGGGGGGCCCAGAGACCCAGTACTTC CAIRLAGGPETQYF
few 14 TRBJ2-1 . TRBV27 TGTGCCAGCAGTCCTACAGGGTTCTACAATGAGCAGTTCTTC CASSPTGFYNEQFF
. 19 TRBJ2-2 TRBD1 TRBV11-2 TGTGCCAGCAGCTTAGATCGCTATCTGGACAGGGTTAACACCGGGGAGCTGTTTTTT CASSLDRYLDRVNTGELFF
. 16 TRBJ2-3 TRBD2 TRBV4-2 TGTGCCAGCAGCCAAGGACTAGCGGGAGACACAGATACGCAGTATTTT CASSQGLAGDTDTQYF
. 15 TRBJ2-7 . TRBV7-9 TGTGCCAGCAGCTTGGAACAGGGTAAAGGGGGCGAGCAGTACTTC CASSLEQGKGGEQYF
few 14 TRBJ1-1 . TRBV19 TGTGCCAGTAGTACCGAGCGGGTGAACACTGAAGCTTTCTTT CASSTERVNTEAFF
. 14 TRBJ1-2 . TRBV30 TGTGCCTGGAGTGAACGCGACAGGCTCTATGGCTACACCTTC CAWSERDRLYGYTF
. 14 TRBJ2-1 TRBD2 TRBV19 TGTGCCAACCCGGGGGGGCGGTCTTACAATGAGCAGTTCTTC CANPGGRSYNEQFF
. 13 TRBJ1-5 . TRBV29-1 TGCAGCGCTCTACAGGGTATCAATCAGCCCCAGCATTTT CSALQGINQPQHF
. 14 TRBJ1-2 . TRBV15 TGTGCCACCAGCAGAGTCGGGGAATCGGGAGGCTACACCTTC CATSRVGESGGYTF
. 16 TRBJ2-3 TRBD2 TRBV5-6 TGTGCCAGCACCCTGAGGCTAGCGGGGGGTTCAGATACGCAGTATTTT CASTLRLAGGSDTQYF
. 16 TRBJ2-7 TRBD2 TRBV4-1 TGCGCCAGCAGCCCCGGGACTAGCGGAGTTTACCCCGAGCAGTACTTC CASSPGTSGVYPEQYF
. 17 TRBJ1-2 . TRBV3-1/TRBV3-2 TGTGCCAGCAGCCGCGGTCGGGGTTTGTCGGCTAACTATGGCTACACCTTC CASSRGRGLSANYGYTF
. 14 TRBJ2-3 . TRBV6-5 TGTGCCAGCTCCGGGACTTTTCCTACAGATACGCAGTATTTT CASSGTFPTDTQYF
. 15 TRBJ2-2 . TRBV2 TGTGCCAGCAGTGAAGGCGGCAGACTCACCGGGGAGCTGTTTTTT CASSEGGRLTGELFF
. 12 TRBJ1-1 . TRBV29-1 TGCAGCGTTGAAGGGCAGGGAAGGGTAGCTTTCTTT CSVEGQGRVAFF
. 15 TRBJ1-6 TRBD1 TRBV6-6 TGTGCCAGCAGTTACCCGGACAGGGAAGGGTCACCCCTCCACTTT CASSYPDREGSPLHF
. 15 TRBJ1-5 TRBD1 TRBV5-1 TGCGCCAGCAGCTTGAGCCCACAGGGGGATCAGCCCCAGCATTTT CASSLSPQGDQPQHF
. 14 TRBJ1-2 . TRBV7-2 TGTGCCAGCAGCTTAGTGAACAGGGACTATGGCTACACCTTC CASSLVNRDYGYTF
. 19 TRBJ2-7 TRBD1 TRBV4-1 TGCGCCAGCAGCCCTGAACGCGGGACAGGGCTAACCCGCTCCTACGAGCAGTACTTC CASSPERGTGLTRSYEQYF